These 14 T cell receptor beta chains share one sample of origin, sequenced in a study of T cell repertoires in ileal Crohn's disease. The method was immunoSEQ multiplex PCR; TCRdb's version includes in-frame clones alone and lacks a portion of them. The sample includes roughly 2,400 clones, less than 95% of them seen just once. Sequenced: ileal tissue. Receptor source: an adult with Crohn's disease.

The chain links TRBV6-1 to TRBJ2-1, with a weak D call TRBD1 (5 bases). The V gene's germline CDR1 is MNHNS and CDR2 SASEGT. There are 15 residues in the CDR3. Trimming left V 3 bases short and J 10 bases short, with 19 bases between. CDR3 DNA: TGTGCCAGCAGTGAGGGCGGTCAGGGCAAGTGGGAGCAGTTCTTC. Translated: CASSEGGQGKWEQFF.

The V call is TRBV21-1, the J call TRBJ2-4; TRBD2, the D gene given by the table, was not confirmed from the DNA. TRBV21-1 is deemed a pseudogene. The CDR3 covers 16 residues. CDR3 sequence reads: CASSKVGEGFENIQYF. The CDR3, as DNA: TGTGCCAGCAGCAAAGTGGGCGAGGGTTTTGAAAACATTCAGTACTTC.

The CDR3 region has the DNA TGTGCCAGCAGCGGACAGGGGGCCTGGAACACTGAAGCTTTCTTT. Protein: CASSGQGAWNTEAFF. The rearrangement joins TRBV7-2 to TRBJ1-1; 11 nucleotides line up with TRBD1. Germline V gives CDR1 SGHTA, CDR2 FQGNSA. This CDR3 comprises 15 residues. V shed 5 bases, J shed 1 base, and the junction held 3 bases outside the gene matches.

This clone has just one count. V gene TRBV5-1 combines with J gene TRBJ2-1, with 7 bases identical to TRBD1. The CDR3 runs 14 residues. The V gene's germline CDR1 is SGHRS and CDR2 YFSETQ. V gave up 2 bases and J gave up 7 bases; unmatched junction bases: 6. The CDR3, as DNA: TGCGCCAGCAGCTTCAAGGGGGCGCAAAATGAGCAGTTCTTC. It codes for CASSFKGAQNEQFF.

The rearrangement uses TRBV6-1 and TRBJ2-7; 9 bases match TRBD1. The CDR3 sequence is 15 residues long. V shed 3 bases and J 1 base; nucleotides not matched to a gene: 4. The V gene's germline CDR1 is MNHNS and CDR2 SASEGT. The CDR3 DNA sequence: TGTGCCAGCAGTGACATTGGACAGGGGTCCTACGAGCAGTACTTC. This encodes CASSDIGQGSYEQYF.

The chain has TRBV7-3 and TRBJ1-1; tentative D call: TRBD1 (5 bases). This CDR3 region has 13 residues. Germline CDR1 and CDR2: SGHTA and FQGTGA. The ends were cut back, 4 bases at V and 5 bases at J, with 11 bases in the middle. CDR3 bases: TGTGCCAGCAGCTCGCAGGGTAGGACTGAAGCTTTCTTT. Translation gives CASSSQGRTEAFF.

The chain has TRBV2 and TRBJ2-2; 8 bases are shared with TRBD1. Per the germline V gene, CDR1 is SNHLY and CDR2 is FYNNEI. J was trimmed by 7 bases and V by 4 bases; bases with no gene match: 5. The CDR3 covers 14 residues. The CDR3 nucleotides are TGTGCCAGCAGTGGGACAGGGCGGCACGGGGAGCTGTTTTTT. Protein: CASSGTGRHGELFF.

The chain couples TRBV2 to TRBJ2-2; D is ambiguous. V lost 3 bases, J lost 11 bases, and 7 bases lay in between. The length of the CDR3 is 11 residues. Germline CDR1 is SNHLY and CDR2 is FYNNEI. The CDR3 DNA reads as TGTGCCAGCAGTGAGTACAAAGAGCTGTTTTTT. Its protein product is CASSEYKELFF. Full variable domain (rest looked up from reference TRBV2 and TRBJ2-2): EPEVTQTPSHQVTQMGQEVILRCVPISNHLYFYWYRQILGQKVEFLVSFYNNEISEKSEIFDDQFSVERPDGSNFTLKIRSTKLEDSAMYFCASSEYKELFFGEGSRLTVL.

The chain links TRBV6-6 to TRBJ2-7; 7 nucleotides align to TRBD2. The J segment lost 7 bases and the V segment lost 0 bases, leaving 9 bases of the junction unmatched. Germline V lookup: CDR1 MNHNY, CDR2 SVGAGI (reference sequence). This CDR3 spans 15 amino acids. CDR3 sequence (DNA): TGTGCCAGCAGTTACTCGGACGAGGTGGGAGGGGAGCAGTACTTC. Translated: CASSYSDEVGGEQYF.

This chain uses TRBV5-5 with TRBJ2-1; 8 nucleotides match TRBD2. The CDR3 runs to 17 residues. V dropped 4 bases and J dropped 2; count of bases not matched to a gene: 11. Germline-derived CDR1 and CDR2 are SGHKS and YYEKEE (reference sequence). Here the CDR3 DNA reads TGTGCCAGCAGCCCGGGGGGTTCGCGGGGGGCCTACAATGAGCAGTTCTTC. It encodes CASSPGGSRGAYNEQFF. The variable domain in full, completed from reference TRBV5-5 and TRBJ2-1, reads DAGVTQSPTHLIKTRGQQVTLRCSPISGHKSVSWYQQVLGQGPQFIFQYYEKEERGRGNFPDRFSARQFPNYSSELNVNALLLGDSALYLCASSPGGSRGAYNEQFFGPGTRLTVL.

This chain connects TRBV19 to TRBJ1-6; tentatively, D is TRBD1 (5 bases). V shed 8 bases and J shed 7 bases, with 12 bases lying between them. The V gene's germline CDR1 is LNHDA and CDR2 SQIVND (reference sequence). CDR3 length equals 13 residues. CDR3: CASAGAWNSPLHF. CDR3 coding DNA: TGTGCCAGTGCTGGGGCTTGGAATTCACCCCTCCACTTT.

The genes are TRBV5-1 and TRBJ2-1; 9 bases are shared with TRBD1. V was clipped by 3 bases and J by 6 bases; unmatched bases: 10. This CDR3 comprises 16 residues. Germline CDR1 and CDR2: SGHRS and YFSETQ. The CDR3 sequence is CASSWGETGGRNEQFF. The DNA for the CDR3 is TGCGCCAGCAGCTGGGGGGAAACAGGGGGCCGCAATGAGCAGTTCTTC.

The rearrangement uses TRBV19 and TRBJ1-5; no reliable D call. The CDR3 sequence is 14 residues long. Germline assignment: CDR1 LNHDA and CDR2 SQIVND (reference sequence). Trimming pared 2 bases from V and 3 bases from J, leaving 8 bases between. CDR3 in DNA: TGTGCCAGTAGTATAAAACACCTCAATCAGCCCCAGCATTTT. Translating it yields CASSIKHLNQPQHF.

The chain recombines TRBV11-3 with TRBJ2-2; weak D call: TRBD2 (5 bases). The germline V gene has CDR1 SGHNT and CDR2 YENEEA. The CDR3 runs 16 residues. Between the trimmed V and J ends, which lost 4 bases and 3 bases, there was a span of 15 bases. This chain's CDR3 is CASSSLAFGDTGELFF. The CDR3 DNA reads as TGTGCCAGCAGCTCTTTAGCGTTTGGTGACACCGGGGAGCTGTTTTTT.